This T cell receptor beta chain was sequenced in a study of blood T cell repertoires in COVID-19. Study in general: In each case, the material was cDNA or gDNA derived from T cells, B-cell-depleted T cells, or PBMCs.

Profiling relied on immunoSEQ multiplex PCR, and the TCRdb table lists in-frame clones only, not all of them. The sample shows approximately 300,000 clones, approximately 89% of them seen only once. This CDR3 is 12 amino acids long. Germline CDR1 is GTSNPN and CDR2 is SVGIG (reference sequence). Trimming cost V 2 bases and J 7 bases, with 11 bases left between them. The chain is built from TRBV30 and TRBJ1-2; weak D call: TRBD1 (5 bases). This TCR derives from a woman in her thirties with COVID-19, enrolled during active disease. Sequenced material: peripheral blood. As DNA, the CDR3 is TGTGCCTGGAGTAAGGGGCGGATTGGCTACACCTTC. Protein product: CAWSKGRIGYTF.